This T cell receptor (beta chain) was retrieved from a study of OX40 agonist ivuxolimab in advanced cancers. Some background on the complete study: Ivuxolimab, which targeted the costimulatory receptor OX40 (CD134), was an agonistic, fully human IgG2 monoclonal antibody. In the dose-escalation cohort, 82.7% of patients were male, and the mean age was approximately 64 years, with a range of roughly 23 to 85. Peripheral TCRbeta sequencing aimed to test whether ivuxolimab altered TCR sequence diversity and caused clonal T-cell expansion. Of the roughly 52 dose-escalation patients, hepatocellular carcinoma was present in around 20, melanoma in around 15, renal cell carcinoma in 9 and head and neck cancer in 9. Patients were allowed to have had prior anti-PD-1, anti-PD-L1 or anti-CTLA-4 therapy, and around 40% of the dose-escalation patients had previously received checkpoint inhibitors. Intravenous ivuxolimab was administered to patients every 2 weeks at six dose levels: 0.01, 0.1, 0.3, 1.5, 3 and 10 mg/kg. The monotherapy dose-escalation portion (N ≈ 55 patients) of the phase I ivuxolimab trial is reported in the paper. Three dose-escalation patients achieved partial responses, one with hepatocellular carcinoma and two with cutaneous melanoma.

Patients with a history of autoimmune disease or receiving systemic immunosuppression were excluded from the trial. In every dose cohort, peripheral blood was drawn for TCR sequencing at baseline, cycle 4 day 1, and cycle 7 day 1. The samples were drawn from a first-in-human, open-label, multicenter phase I dose-escalation trial of ivuxolimab. Adults with locally advanced or metastatic melanoma, renal cell carcinoma, hepatocellular carcinoma or head and neck squamous cell carcinoma were enrolled in the trial. CD4+ and CD8+ T cells were sorted separately from peripheral blood before TCR sequencing. The investigation overall reported the following: Clonal expansion of both CD4+ and CD8+ blood T cells was observed from baseline to week 6 at doses 0.1 to 3.0 mg/kg. Antigen specificity was not determined for the clonally expanded peripheral T cells. Partial responders in the 0.1-3.0 mg/kg groups had among the lowest normalized peripheral clonal expansion, especially among CD8+ T cells. Low levels of normalized T-cell clonal expansion were also shown by some nonresponding patients. After ivuxolimab, CD8+ T cells had more expanded clones than CD4+ T cells on average.

CDR1 and CDR2 were assigned from the germline V gene as SNHLY and FYNNEI. V loses 3 bases at its end and J loses 2 bases; junction bases beyond the gene matches: 3. Spanning cysteine to phenylalanine, the CDR3 consists of 14 amino acids. Left in the record is the CDR3 DNA by itself, 42 bases read in frame from the first base. Genomic DNA was isolated from the sorted cells so that the TCRbeta CDR3 region could be sequenced. TCRbeta CDR3 regions were sequenced using the immunoSEQ Assay. Imported from immuneACCESS, the table was reduced by TCRdb to in-frame sequences with V and J called. These copies leave out some clones; in studies compared against another copy, an unresolved V gene accounts for under half, and the cause of the remainder is not known. The sample table holds tens of thousands of clones, of which about 91% were seen once. 2.6% of the sample lies in the top ten. This clone was observed once. The antigen it recognizes is unknown. It has no much larger one-base neighbor in the sample; base qualities were not kept.

Material: CD4+ or CD8+ T cells sorted from blood, obtained in a trial of the OX40 agonist ivuxolimab. This clonotype was obtained from an adult with an advanced solid tumor such as melanoma, head and neck, liver or kidney cancer. The V and J genes are TRBV2 and TRBJ1-1; 7 middle bases align to TRBD1. The sequenced DNA: TGTGCCAGCAGTGACCGGACAGGAAACACTGAAGCTTTCTTT. The translation is CASSDRTGNTEAFF.